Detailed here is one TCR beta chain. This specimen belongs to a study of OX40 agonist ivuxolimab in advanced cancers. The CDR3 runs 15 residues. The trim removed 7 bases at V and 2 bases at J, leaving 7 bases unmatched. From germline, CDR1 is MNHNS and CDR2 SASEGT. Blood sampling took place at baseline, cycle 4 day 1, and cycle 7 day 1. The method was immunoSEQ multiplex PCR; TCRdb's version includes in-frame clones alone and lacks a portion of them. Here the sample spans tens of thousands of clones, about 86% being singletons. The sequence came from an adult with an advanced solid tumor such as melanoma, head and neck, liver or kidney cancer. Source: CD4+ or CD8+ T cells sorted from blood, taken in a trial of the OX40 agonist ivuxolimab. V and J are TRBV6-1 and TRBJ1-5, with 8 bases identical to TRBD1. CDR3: CASNRATGGNQPQHF. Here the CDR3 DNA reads TGTGCCAGCAACCGGGCGACAGGGGGCAATCAGCCCCAGCATTTT.